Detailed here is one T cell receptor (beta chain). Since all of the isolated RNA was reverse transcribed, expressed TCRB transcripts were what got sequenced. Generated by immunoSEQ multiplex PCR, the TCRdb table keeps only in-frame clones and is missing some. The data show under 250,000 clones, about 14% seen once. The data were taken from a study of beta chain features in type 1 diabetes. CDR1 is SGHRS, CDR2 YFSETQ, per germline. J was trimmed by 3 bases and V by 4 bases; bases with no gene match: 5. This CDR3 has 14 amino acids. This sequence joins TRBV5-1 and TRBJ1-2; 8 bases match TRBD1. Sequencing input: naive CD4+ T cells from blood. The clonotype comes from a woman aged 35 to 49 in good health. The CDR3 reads CASSKDRGYYGYTF. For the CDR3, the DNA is TGCGCCAGCAGCAAAGACAGGGGCTACTATGGCTACACCTTC.